This TCR beta chain was sequenced for a study of blood T cell repertoires in COVID-19. Across the whole study: Sources were T cells, B-cell-depleted T cells, or PBMCs; the material itself was cDNA or gDNA.

Per the study methods: Amplification of reference gene primers was used by the study to estimate nucleated cell counts. The data were produced by immunoSEQ multiplex PCR, yet TCRdb's version contains in-frame clones alone and is incomplete. The V and J calls and clone size were taken over from that table, and D and trimming were inferred from the DNA. The sample yields 350,000 to 500,000 clones, about 88% seen once. The sequence was obtained from a woman younger than 30 who had been exposed to COVID-19. The source material was PBMCs or T cells enriched from blood (not recorded which).

The CDR3, as DNA: TGTGCCACCAACAGGGATGGCAATTCACCCCTCCACTTT. This codes for CATNRDGNSPLHF. This chain uses TRBV6-5 with TRBJ1-6; possibly TRBD1 for D (6 bases). Trimming shortened V by 10 bases and J by 7 bases, and 14 bases separated the two germline ends. The CDR3 consists of 13 residues. Germline V gives CDR1 MNHEY, CDR2 SVGAGI.